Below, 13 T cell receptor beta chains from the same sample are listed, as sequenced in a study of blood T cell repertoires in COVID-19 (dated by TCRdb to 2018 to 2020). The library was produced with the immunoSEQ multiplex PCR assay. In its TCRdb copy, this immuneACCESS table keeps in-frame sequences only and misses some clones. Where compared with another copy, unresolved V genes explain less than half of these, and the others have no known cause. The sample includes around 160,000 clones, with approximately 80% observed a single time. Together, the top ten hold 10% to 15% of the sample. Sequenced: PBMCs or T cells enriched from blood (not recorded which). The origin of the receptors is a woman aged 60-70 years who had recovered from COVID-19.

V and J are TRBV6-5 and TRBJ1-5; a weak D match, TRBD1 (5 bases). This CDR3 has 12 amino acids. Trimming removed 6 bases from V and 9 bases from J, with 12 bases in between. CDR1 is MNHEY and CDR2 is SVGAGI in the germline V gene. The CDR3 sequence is CASRQGSRPQHF. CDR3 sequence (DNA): TGTGCCAGCAGGCAGGGTTCGCGGCCCCAGCATTTT.

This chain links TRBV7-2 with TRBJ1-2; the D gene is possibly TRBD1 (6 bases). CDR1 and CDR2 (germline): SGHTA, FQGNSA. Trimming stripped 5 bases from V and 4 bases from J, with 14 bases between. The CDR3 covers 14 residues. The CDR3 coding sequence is TGTGCCAGCAGCCCGCGGACAGTGGGCTATGGCTACACCTTC. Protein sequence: CASSPRTVGYGYTF.

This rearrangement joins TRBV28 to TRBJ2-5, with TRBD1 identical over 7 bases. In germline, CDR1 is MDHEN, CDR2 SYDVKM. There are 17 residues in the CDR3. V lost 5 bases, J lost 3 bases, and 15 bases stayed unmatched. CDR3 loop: CASSRYRGMGFEETQYF. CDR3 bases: TGTGCCAGCAGTAGGTACAGGGGCATGGGGTTCGAAGAGACCCAGTACTTC.

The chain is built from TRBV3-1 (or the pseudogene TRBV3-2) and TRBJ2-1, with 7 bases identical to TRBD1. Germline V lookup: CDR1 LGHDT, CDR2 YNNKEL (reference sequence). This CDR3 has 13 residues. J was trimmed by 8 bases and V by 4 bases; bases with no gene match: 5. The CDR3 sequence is CASSPDRVHEQFF. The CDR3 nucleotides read TGTGCCAGCAGCCCAGACAGGGTCCATGAGCAGTTCTTC.

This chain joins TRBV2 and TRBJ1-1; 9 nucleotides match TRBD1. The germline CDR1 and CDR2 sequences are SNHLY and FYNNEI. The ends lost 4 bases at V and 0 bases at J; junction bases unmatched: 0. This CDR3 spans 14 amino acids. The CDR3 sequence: CASSGDRVNTEAFF. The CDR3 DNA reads TGTGCCAGCAGTGGGGACAGGGTGAACACTGAAGCTTTCTTT.

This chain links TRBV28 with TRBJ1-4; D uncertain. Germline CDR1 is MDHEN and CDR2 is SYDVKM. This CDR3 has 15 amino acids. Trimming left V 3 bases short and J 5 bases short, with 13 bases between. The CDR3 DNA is TGTGCCAGCAGTTTGCAGGCATTCTCCAATGAAAAACTGTTTTTT. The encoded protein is CASSLQAFSNEKLFF.

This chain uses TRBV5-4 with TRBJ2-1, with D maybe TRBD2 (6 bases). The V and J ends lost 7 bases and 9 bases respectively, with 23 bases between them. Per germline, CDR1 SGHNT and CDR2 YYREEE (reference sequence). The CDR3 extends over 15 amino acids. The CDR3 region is CASSRAGPYTGEQFF. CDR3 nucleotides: TGTGCCAGCTCAAGGGCGGGGCCCTATACAGGTGAGCAGTTCTTC.

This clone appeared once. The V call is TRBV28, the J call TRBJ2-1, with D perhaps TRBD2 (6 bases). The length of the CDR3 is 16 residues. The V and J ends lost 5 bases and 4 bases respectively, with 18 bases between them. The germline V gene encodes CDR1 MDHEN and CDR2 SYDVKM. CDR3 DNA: TGTGCCAGCAGTCCTGCGGGATCAACCCTTTACAATGAGCAGTTCTTC. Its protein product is CASSPAGSTLYNEQFF.

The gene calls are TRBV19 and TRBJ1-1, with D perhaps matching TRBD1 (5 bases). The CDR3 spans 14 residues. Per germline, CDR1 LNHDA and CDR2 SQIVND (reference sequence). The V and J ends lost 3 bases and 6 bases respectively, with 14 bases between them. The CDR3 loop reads CASSISRESAEAFF. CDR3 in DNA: TGTGCCAGTAGTATCAGCAGGGAATCCGCTGAAGCTTTCTTT.

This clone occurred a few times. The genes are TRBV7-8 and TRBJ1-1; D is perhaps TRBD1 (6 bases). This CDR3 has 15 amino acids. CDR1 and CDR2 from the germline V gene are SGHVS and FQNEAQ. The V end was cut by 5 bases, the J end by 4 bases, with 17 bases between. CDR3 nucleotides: TGTGCCAGCAGCCGCGAGGCTCAGGGGTCCACTGAAGCTTTCTTT. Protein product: CASSREAQGSTEAFF.

CDR3 nucleotides: TGTGCCAGCTCCTACTCGATCAATCAGCCCCAGCATTTT. Protein sequence: CASSYSINQPQHF. This chain connects TRBV7-2 to TRBJ1-5; D is unclear. The V and J ends lost 8 bases and 3 bases respectively, with 11 bases between them. Germline-derived CDR1 and CDR2 are SGHTA and FQGNSA. There are 13 residues in the CDR3.

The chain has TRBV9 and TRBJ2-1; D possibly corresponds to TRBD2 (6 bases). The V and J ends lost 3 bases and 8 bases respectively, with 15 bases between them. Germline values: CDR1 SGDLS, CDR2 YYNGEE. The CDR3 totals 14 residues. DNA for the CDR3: TGTGCCAGCAGCGACGGACTAACTCGGGATGAGCAGTTCTTC. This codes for CASSDGLTRDEQFF.

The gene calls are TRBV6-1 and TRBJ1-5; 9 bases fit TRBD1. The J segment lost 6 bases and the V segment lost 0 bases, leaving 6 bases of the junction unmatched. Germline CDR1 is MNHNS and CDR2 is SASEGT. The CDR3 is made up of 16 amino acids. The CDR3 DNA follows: TGTGCCAGCAGTGAAGCTTGGACAGGGGAAGGTCAGCCCCAGCATTTT. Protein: CASSEAWTGEGQPQHF.